This T cell receptor beta chain was documented in a study of shared clonotypes between healthy human individuals. The study, taken as a whole, reports: Donor clonotype sharing was expected to depend on sequencing depth. Memory subsets generally showed smaller estimated richness than naive subsets did.

With 6 bases removed from V and 1 base from J, the gap between germline ends came to 23 bases. CDR1 is SNHLY and CDR2 is FYNNEI in the germline V gene. The CDR3 totals 18 residues. A split of CD4+ cells into CD45RA+ naive and CD45RA-negative memory subsets was performed. Details on this clone: Antigen unknown.

For every subset, genomic DNA was evenly distributed across several immunoSEQ plates. Data came from immunoSEQ multiplex PCR; TCRdb stores just in-frame clones and leaves some out. The data show some 1,100,000 clones, about four fifths seen once. The rearrangement links TRBV2 to TRBJ2-3; D tentatively reads TRBD1 or TRBD2 (6 bases each). The sequenced sample was memory CD4+ T cells from PBMCs. This sample's subset: CD45RA-negative fraction. The origin of this receptor is a man younger than 35 in good health. Some clones in this sample may be carry-over from other donors' samples. The CDR3 is CASSGAGGAPAGTDTQYF. CDR3 sequence (DNA): TGTGCCAGCAGCGGGGCCGGGGGCGCCCCGGCTGGCACAGATACGCAGTATTTT.